Below are 20 T cell receptor beta chains sequenced from a single sample in a study of post-analysis software for immune sequencing data. The TCR beta cDNA libraries contained unique molecular identifiers. A single record per CDR3 protein comes from TCRdb applying MiXCR to the PCR reads. This table has roughly 150,000 distinct CDR3 sequences, about 34% appearing once. This specimen consisted of blood, obtained after autologous hematopoietic stem cell transplantation. The source is a girl aged 10 to 17 with multiple sclerosis.

V and J are TRBV20-1 and TRBJ1-2; possibly TRBD1 for D (5 bases). This CDR3 spans 14 amino acids. From germline, CDR1 is DFQATT and CDR2 SNEGSKA (reference sequence). V was shortened by 0 bases and J by 8 bases, with 16 bases between the two germline ends. CDR3 bases: TGCAGTGCTAGAGATCGTTCAGGGTCCGGAGGCTACACCTTC. Protein: CSARDRSGSGGYTF.

As to this clonotype: Mismatch with germline at one junction end may stem from a read error. The chain uses TRBV13 and TRBJ1-2; D is uncertain. This CDR3 has 13 amino acids. CDR1 PRHDT and CDR2 FYEKMQ come from the germline V gene (reference sequence). The CDR3: CASSFGSNYGCTF. The CDR3 region has the DNA TGTGCCAGCAGCTTTGGGTCTAACTATGGCTGCACCTTC.

This clonotype was picked up a small number of times. The chain has TRBV29-1 and TRBJ1-1; TRBD1 matches 8 bases. Per the germline V gene, CDR1 is SQVTM and CDR2 is ANQGSEA. The length of the CDR3 is 15 residues. The J segment lost 4 bases and the V segment lost 1 base, leaving 8 bases of the junction unmatched. The CDR3 DNA is TGCAGCGTTGAAGGAACAGGGGGGCTCAGCACTGAAGCTTTCTTT. Residues: CSVEGTGGLSTEAFF.

The chain has TRBV7-3 and TRBJ2-1; 10 positions agree with TRBD2. V lost 0 bases to trimming and J lost 1 base; unmatched junction nucleotides: 3. Germline loops: CDR1 SGHTA, CDR2 FQGTGA. This CDR3 has 17 amino acids. CDR3 coding DNA: TGTGCCAGCAGCTTAACGACGACTAGCGGGTCCTACAATGAGCAGTTCTTC. It specifies CASSLTTTSGSYNEQFF. Drawing the rest from reference TRBV7-3 and TRBJ2-1, the complete variable domain is GAGVSQTPSNKVTEKGKYVELRCDPISGHTALYWYRQSLGQGPEFLIYFQGTGAADDSGLPNDRFFAVRPEGSVSTLKIQRTERGDSAVYLCASSLTTTSGSYNEQFFGPGTRLTVL.

A word on this clonotype: The germline gene is not matched at one end of the junction; a read error may be the cause. This chain connects TRBV12-3 or TRBV12-4 to TRBJ2-3, with 9 nucleotides matching TRBD1. The CDR3 is 15 residues long. CDR3 DNA sequence: TGTGCCACCAACCCTCGACAGGGGGGCACAGATGCGCAGTATTTT. Its protein product is CATNPRQGGTDAQYF.

The J gene is TRBJ2-7, the V gene TRBV6-5; 7 bases map to TRBD1. CDR3 length: 19 amino acids. J gave up 3 bases and V 0 bases, and 17 bases lay outside the gene matches. Germline CDR1 MNHEY, CDR2 SVGAGI. CDR3 DNA: TGTGCCAGCAGTTACTCCCCCCGGACAGGCGGAGGCCGCTTCTACGAGCAGTACTTC. The encoded protein is CASSYSPRTGGGRFYEQYF.

In this sample, this clonotype turned up a few times. The V and J genes are TRBV24-1 and TRBJ2-3; 8 bases map to TRBD1. The CDR3 is made up of 19 amino acids. V lost 5 bases, J lost 0 bases, and 15 bases stayed unmatched. Germline V gene sequence: CDR1 KGHDR, CDR2 SFDVKD. The CDR3 nucleotides are TGTGCCACCAGTGCTGATGAGACAGGGGCCTCCCCTAGCACAGATACGCAGTATTTT. Residues: CATSADETGASPSTDTQYF.

The chain has TRBV20-1 and TRBJ1-4, with 10 bases fitting TRBD1. The CDR3 length is 14 residues. Germline V gene sequence: CDR1 DFQATT, CDR2 SNEGSKA (reference sequence). The V and J ends lost 5 bases and 6 bases, in that order; junction bases with no gene match: 6. The CDR3 loop is CSAGSGTGDEKLFF. The CDR3 DNA is TGCAGTGCTGGATCCGGGACAGGGGATGAAAAACTGTTTTTT.

This clonotype has only a few counts. This chain joins TRBV7-2 and TRBJ1-2; D is perhaps TRBD1 (5 bases). Deletions cut 5 bases from V and 2 bases from J, with 12 bases between. The CDR3 is made up of 14 amino acids. The germline V gene has CDR1 SGHTA and CDR2 FQGNSA. In DNA, the CDR3 is TGTGCCAGCAGCGCCGGGACGGCGAACTATGGCTACACCTTC. It is translated as CASSAGTANYGYTF.

The genes are TRBV24-1 and TRBJ2-1; D gene ambiguous. Looked up from germline, CDR1 is KGHDR and CDR2 is SFDVKD. This CDR3 spans 13 amino acids. Trimming pared 3 bases from V and 12 bases from J, leaving 14 bases between. In DNA, the CDR3 is TGTGCCACCAGTGATAACAGCCTCCTTGGGCAGTTCTTC. Translation: CATSDNSLLGQFF.

This clonotype turned up a few times. This chain joins TRBV7-2 and TRBJ2-1; TRBD2 agrees at 7 bases. Germline assignment: CDR1 SGHTA and CDR2 FQGNSA. The CDR3 runs to 13 residues. V shed 4 bases, J shed 6 bases, and the junction held 3 bases outside the gene matches. The CDR3 DNA reads TGTGCCAGCAGCTGGGGGAGGGTCAATGAGCAGTTCTTC. It specifies CASSWGRVNEQFF.

The genes are TRBV11-3 and TRBJ2-7, with D maybe TRBD2 (6 bases). CDR1 SGHNT and CDR2 YENEEA come from the germline V gene. The CDR3 has 14 amino acids. V was shortened by 3 bases and J by 7 bases, with 16 bases between the two germline ends. The CDR3 loop is CASSLPLAPGEQYF. In DNA form, the CDR3 reads TGTGCCAGCAGCTTGCCTCTAGCGCCTGGGGAGCAGTACTTC.

The chain has TRBV20-1 and TRBJ2-5, with D uncertain. Germline V gives CDR1 DFQATT, CDR2 SNEGSKA (reference sequence). V lost 1 base and J 5 bases, leaving 11 bases between the germline ends. This CDR3 contains 13 residues. The CDR3 spells CSARAAQRETQYF. The CDR3 DNA sequence: TGCAGTGCTAGAGCAGCCCAGAGGGAGACCCAGTACTTC.

Remarks on this clonotype: Germline and junction disagree at one end, which may indicate a read error. The chain uses TRBV15 and TRBJ2-7; no clear D. The CDR3 totals 16 residues. From germline, CDR1 is LNHNV and CDR2 YYDKDF (reference sequence). The CDR3 coding sequence is TGTGCCAGCAGCCCACAAGAAACCGCGCTAGATTACGAGCAGTACTTC. Residues: CASSPQETALDYEQYF.

The chain joins TRBV29-1 to TRBJ1-1; D not resolved. The CDR3 length is 13 residues. V was pared by 0 bases and J by 11 bases, with 16 bases between. Germline V CDR1 and CDR2: SQVTM, ANQGSEA. The chain's CDR3 is CSVEDSGRGYAFF. The CDR3 region has the DNA TGCAGCGTTGAAGATAGTGGCCGGGGATACGCTTTCTTT.

V gene TRBV12-3 or TRBV12-4 combines with J gene TRBJ1-1; perhaps TRBD1 as D (5 bases). CDR3 length: 14 amino acids. The ends were cut back, 2 bases at V and 3 bases at J, with 10 bases in the middle. DNA for the CDR3: TGTGCCAGCAGTTTATTGGGGGGTGACACTGAAGCTTTCTTT. The encoded protein is CASSLLGGDTEAFF.

This chain uses TRBV6-1 with TRBJ1-5, with D tentatively TRBD1 (5 bases). V shed 7 bases and J shed 4 bases, with 14 bases lying between them. CDR3 length equals 14 residues. The germline V gene has CDR1 MNHNS and CDR2 SASEGT. The CDR3 loop is CASILVWGNQPQHF. In DNA form, the CDR3 reads TGTGCCAGCATCCTAGTCTGGGGGAATCAGCCCCAGCATTTT.

This clonotype was observed a handful of times. The chain joins TRBV12-5 to TRBJ1-2, with D uncertain. Germline V gene sequence: CDR1 LGHNT, CDR2 FRNRAP. This CDR3 is 15 amino acids long. V lost 5 bases, J lost 4 bases, and 17 bases lay in between. The CDR3 region has the DNA TGTGCTAGTGGTCCCAGGACTAACCGACCCTATGGCTACACCTTC. It codes for CASGPRTNRPYGYTF.

This clonotype showed up just once. V and J are TRBV7-2 and TRBJ1-2; D remains ambiguous. Germline assignment: CDR1 SGHTA and CDR2 FQGNSA. V was pared by 5 bases and J by 4 bases, with 11 bases between. This CDR3 has 13 residues. Here the CDR3 reads CASSQRVPYGYTF. CDR3 bases: TGTGCCAGCAGCCAACGGGTTCCCTATGGCTACACCTTC.

This clonotype was found a few times. The genes are TRBV6-4 and TRBJ2-4, with D possibly being TRBD2 (5 bases). Deletions cut 4 bases from V and 0 bases from J, with 10 bases between. Germline lookup yields CDR1 MRHNA and CDR2 SNTAGT. The CDR3 loop spans 15 amino acids. In DNA form, the CDR3 reads TGTGCCAGCAGTGCGAGCGGCGTAGCCAAAAACATTCAGTACTTC. Translation: CASSASGVAKNIQYF.